The present entry profiles one T cell receptor (beta chain) with its context. The data belong to a study of immune evolution from preneoplasia to lung adenocarcinoma. The repertoire was sequenced with immunoSEQ multiplex PCR; TCRdb's copy has only in-frame clones and lacks some. This repertoire shows about 26,000 clones, less than 80% found once; its top ten account for roughly 5.7%. There are 14 residues in the CDR3. Germline V gives CDR1 SGHNT, CDR2 YYREEE (reference sequence). V was pared by 3 bases and J by 5 bases, with 12 bases between. The receptor's source is a person between 60 and 70 years old with invasive lung adenocarcinoma. Some clones in this sample may be carry-over from other donors' samples. The chain uses TRBV5-4 and TRBJ2-1, with a weak D call TRBD1 (5 bases). Input material: FFPE invasive lung adenocarcinoma tissue. CDR3 in DNA: TGTGCCAGCAGCTCCCGGCAGGGCCACAATGAGCAGTTCTTC. Encoded protein: CASSSRQGHNEQFF. The full variable domain, in which reference TRBV5-4 and TRBJ2-1 provide the parts outside the CDR3, is ETGVTQSPTHLIKTRGQQVTLRCSSQSGHNTVSWYQQALGQGPQFIFQYYREEENGRGNFPPRFSGLQFPNYSSELNVNALELDDSALYLCASSSRQGHNEQFFGPGTRLTVL.